These 21 T cell receptor beta chains were all obtained from the same sample, sequenced in a study of breast tumors, draining lymph nodes, adjacent tissues (TCRdb year 2016). The library was built by means of multiplex PCR. Sequencing used an Illumina HiSeq 2000. Starting from the raw public reads, TCRdb applied fastp trimming at Q25, assembled clones with MiXCR and retained in-frame beta chains. Merged by CDR3 protein, the rows form single entries marked with the most common genes and DNA. The sample table lists tens of thousands of distinct CDR3 sequences, roughly 29% of them with a count of one. The top ten hold 8.1% of the sample. The axillary draining lymph nodes of breast cancer patients were the source of the lymph node samples. The sample was axillary lymph node tissue. The receptors were gathered from a female donor with breast cancer. Some clones in this sample may be carry-over from other donors' samples.

This clonotype was seen many times. This chain connects TRBV5-1 to TRBJ1-1, with a weak D call TRBD1 (5 bases). The CDR3 length is 14 residues. V dropped 3 bases and J dropped 4 bases, with 13 bases sitting between them. Germline CDR1 and CDR2: SGHRS and YFSETQ. The CDR3 nucleotides read TGCGCCAGCAGCTCCCAGGGAAGTGGCACTGAAGCTTTCTTT. This translates into CASSSQGSGTEAFF.

At least ten counts were recorded for this clonotype. The rearrangement joins TRBV5-1 to TRBJ2-5; weak D call: TRBD2 (6 bases). This CDR3 is 14 amino acids long. Trimming removed 0 bases at V and 4 bases at J, with 10 bases between. The V gene's germline CDR1 is SGHRS and CDR2 YFSETQ. Written as DNA, the CDR3 is TGCGCCAGCAGCTTGGGGTCTAGCGTAGAGACCCAGTACTTC. Its protein is CASSLGSSVETQYF.

This clonotype was picked up many times. The CDR3 loop is CASSHISAAQGGGYNEQFF. The CDR3 DNA is TGTGCCAGCAGCCATATTTCGGCGGCACAGGGAGGAGGATACAATGAGCAGTTCTTC. This rearrangement joins TRBV14 to TRBJ2-1; the D gene could be TRBD1 or TRBD2 (6 bases each). This CDR3 has 19 residues. From germline, CDR1 is SGHDN and CDR2 FVKESK. Trimming took 3 bases from V and 4 from J, leaving 25 bases between them.

By sample fraction, this clonotype is medium-sized. The gene calls are TRBV29-1 and TRBJ1-2; possible D gene TRBD1, 5 bases. The CDR3 has 12 residues. From germline, CDR1 is SQVTM and CDR2 ANQGSEA. Trimming took off 3 bases at V and 7 bases at J, with 12 bases between the two ends. The CDR3 reads CSVEEGVGGYTF. CDR3 nucleotide sequence: TGCAGCGTTGAGGAAGGGGTTGGTGGCTACACCTTC.

This sequence joins TRBV20-1 and TRBJ2-5, with a possible D match to TRBD1 (6 bases). The CDR3 runs 16 residues. Trimming left V 1 base short and J 5 bases short, with 20 bases between. CDR1 and CDR2 from the germline V gene are DFQATT and SNEGSKA (reference sequence). For the CDR3, the DNA is TGCAGTGCTAGAGTCCCCTCCAACAGGGCAATGGAGACCCAGTACTTC. Translated: CSARVPSNRAMETQYF.

The V call is TRBV5-8, the J call TRBJ2-7, with TRBD2 identical over 11 bases. The CDR3 runs 17 residues. The ends lost 2 bases at V and 5 bases at J; junction bases unmatched: 12. Germline V gives CDR1 SGHTS, CDR2 YDEGEE. CDR3 nucleotides: TGTGCCAGCAGCTTTTCACTAGCGGGAGTACATCCCCACGAGCAGTACTTC. It encodes CASSFSLAGVHPHEQYF.

At least ten counts were recorded for this clonotype. This rearrangement joins TRBV29-1 to TRBJ2-3, with D possibly TRBD2 on 5 matching bases. CDR3 length equals 14 residues. Germline V gene sequence: CDR1 SQVTM, CDR2 ANQGSEA. V was cut by 4 bases and J by 0 bases, with 11 bases left in between. The chain's CDR3 is CSVARGSSTDTQYF. The DNA for the CDR3 is TGCAGCGTTGCGCGAGGGAGCAGCACAGATACGCAGTATTTT.

This clonotype was seen ten or more times. The chain has TRBV5-6 and TRBJ2-7; D unclear. CDR3 length: 11 amino acids. Germline V gene data show CDR1 as SGHDT and CDR2 as YYEEEE. V lost 4 bases and J lost 2, with 4 bases in between. The CDR3, as DNA: TGTGCCAGCAGCAACACCTACGAGCAGTACTTC. Amino acid sequence: CASSNTYEQYF.

Concerning this clonotype itself: An end of the junction differs from the germline gene, which may be a read error. This sequence joins TRBV7-8 and TRBJ2-2; the D gene is possibly TRBD1 (5 bases). Germline-derived CDR1 and CDR2 are SGHVS and FQNEAQ. The CDR3 contains 12 residues. CDR3: CAGSLEDSTLFF. CDR3 in DNA: TGTGCCGGCAGCTTAGAAGACAGTACCCTCTTCTTT.

This clonotype was seen ten or more times. The chain employs TRBV24-1 and TRBJ2-5, with D possibly TRBD2 on 6 matching bases. The germline V gene has CDR1 KGHDR and CDR2 SFDVKD. The CDR3 consists of 14 residues. Deletions cut 5 bases from V and 5 bases from J, with 14 bases between. In DNA form, the CDR3 reads TGTGCCACCAGTGCCCCGGGACTCATTGAGACCCAGTACTTC. Its protein is CATSAPGLIETQYF.

A word on this clonotype: With a much larger clone just one base away, this may be a read error. The rearrangement uses TRBV6-2 or TRBV6-3 and TRBJ2-5, with TRBD2 matching 11 bases. The CDR3 runs 16 residues. CDR1 is MNHEY and CDR2 is SVGEGT in the germline V gene. The CDR3 DNA reads TGTGCCGGCAGTCCTGGGACTAGCGGCTACCAAGAGACCCAGTACTTC. Residues: CAGSPGTSGYQETQYF.

V usage is TRBV29-1 and J usage is TRBJ2-3; D may be TRBD2 (5 bases). This CDR3 is 14 amino acids long. The germline V and J ends were trimmed by 3 bases and 7 bases, with 17 bases remaining between them. The germline gives CDR1 SQVTM, CDR2 ANQGSEA. CDR3 in amino acids: CSVEAGGGTHTQYF. The CDR3 DNA is TGCAGCGTTGAGGCGGGCGGAGGAACGCATACGCAGTATTTT.

In its sample, this clonotype was seen many times. This sequence joins TRBV6-2 or TRBV6-3 and TRBJ2-1; D is unclear. The CDR3 length is 11 residues. Germline CDR1 reads MNHEY; CDR2 reads SVGEGT. V lost 10 bases to trimming and J lost 2 bases, with 6 bases between them. The CDR3 DNA is TGTGCCACCCGGGCCTACAATGAGCAGTTCTTC. As protein: CATRAYNEQFF.

The table lists this clonotype with many counts. The V and J genes are TRBV12-3 or TRBV12-4 and TRBJ1-5; TRBD1 agrees at 7 bases. J was trimmed by 11 bases and V by 2 bases; bases with no gene match: 9. This CDR3 comprises 14 residues. CDR3 region: CASSLRQGGEAQHF. The DNA of the CDR3 is TGTGCCAGCAGTTTAAGACAAGGGGGCGAAGCCCAGCATTTT.

This clonotype came up a few times. A much larger clone lies a single base off, so this may be a read error. The chain joins TRBV5-4 to TRBJ2-2; D not resolved. There are 14 residues in the CDR3. The germline CDR1 and CDR2 sequences are SGHNT and YYREEE (reference sequence). Trimming left V 3 bases short and J 6 bases short, with 12 bases between. DNA of the CDR3: TGTGCCAGCAGCTCTAATAGGGCGGCCGGGGAGCTGTTTTTT. Translated: CASSSNRAAGELFF.

This clonotype was counted at least ten times. The J gene is TRBJ2-4, the V gene TRBV7-2, with TRBD2 identical over 13 bases. The ends lost 1 base at V and 1 base at J; junction bases unmatched: 7. The V gene's germline CDR1 is SGHTA and CDR2 FQGNSA. CDR3 length equals 19 residues. Here the CDR3 DNA reads TGTGCCAGCAGCTTAGGGACTAGCGGGAGCTATATCGCCAAAAACATTCAGTACTTC. This gives the protein CASSLGTSGSYIAKNIQYF.

This clonotype was recorded many times. V and J are TRBV20-1 and TRBJ2-1; D is possibly TRBD1 (7 bases). The CDR3 is 15 amino acids. Germline V gives CDR1 DFQATT, CDR2 SNEGSKA (reference sequence). Trimming took off 5 bases at V and 3 bases at J, with 17 bases between the two ends. The CDR3 DNA is TGCAGTGCTGACGGAGGGCAGGGGGACTACAATGAGCAGTTCTTC. This sequence encodes CSADGGQGDYNEQFF.

This clonotype has a count of ten or more. The CDR3 loop reads CAWSVAENSPLHF. CDR3 in DNA: TGTGCCTGGAGTGTGGCGGAGAATTCACCCCTCCACTTT. The chain has TRBV30 and TRBJ1-6; no clear D gene. CDR3 length equals 13 residues. Germline CDR1 and CDR2: GTSNPN and SVGIG (reference sequence). Trimming cost V 0 bases and J 7 bases, with 7 bases left between them.

This clonotype was counted ten times or more. The chain is built from TRBV20-1 and TRBJ2-3; 11 bases match TRBD2. Germline V gene lookup returns CDR1 DFQATT and CDR2 SNEGSKA (reference sequence). The junction had 16 bases not matched to a gene; V was cut back by 3 bases and J by 2 bases. This CDR3 region has 19 residues. The CDR3 bases are TGCAGTGCTAGCCCAATAATAGCGGGAGGGCCTATGTACACAGATACGCAGTATTTT. Protein sequence: CSASPIIAGGPMYTDTQYF.

Regarding this clonotype: The germline gene is not matched at one end of the junction; a read error may be the cause. CDR3 amino acids: CTSPGQGGYGYTF. In DNA, the CDR3 is TGTACCAGCCCCGGACAGGGAGGCTATGGCTACACCTTC. The chain links TRBV9 to TRBJ1-2, with 8 bases fitting TRBD1. CDR3 size: 13 residues. Germline CDR1 is SGDLS and CDR2 is YYNGEE.

A note on this clonotype: It may be a read error: a sequence one base away is much more abundant. The chain employs TRBV6-2 or TRBV6-3 and TRBJ2-3; 10 bases match TRBD1. The CDR3 runs 17 residues. CDR1 and CDR2 (germline): MNHEY, SVGEGT. Trimming removed 5 bases from V and 1 base from J; junction bases left unmatched: 9. DNA of the CDR3: TGTGCCAGCAGTCACGGCCTCGGGACAGGGGGCACAGATACGCAGTATTTT. This translates into CASSHGLGTGGTDTQYF.